This is a list of T cell receptor beta chains from one sample in a study of PD-L1 blockade in urothelial cancer. Repertoires were generated with immunoSEQ multiplex PCR, while TCRdb's copy carries only in-frame clones and drops some. The table has 75,000 to 95,000 clones, 85% seen once. The source was PBMCs, collected around atezolizumab (anti-PD-L1) treatment. The receptors were sampled from a middle-aged man with urothelial cancer. Both conserved end residues are part of each CDR3. A D gene is named only where the DNA matches it firmly. Where a row states a size, it is once, few, many or the class of an expanded clone; other rows omit it.

j_gene | abundance | v_gene | d_gene | CDR3nt | CDR3aa
TRBJ2-4 | NA | TRBV30 | NA | TGTGCCTGGAGTGTAGGGGCTCTAGCCAAAAACATTCAGTACTTC | CAWSVGALAKNIQYF
TRBJ1-1 | NA | TRBV2 | NA | TGTGCCAGCAGTGTTAGAGGCGCGGTGATGAACACTGAAGCTTTCTTT | CASSVRGAVMNTEAFF
TRBJ1-4 | NA | TRBV27 | TRBD1 | TGTGCCAGCAGCTTGGACAGGGGGTTCGCTAATGAAAAACTGTTTTTT | CASSLDRGFANEKLFF
TRBJ2-7 | NA | TRBV11-2 | NA | TGTGCCAGCAGCTCGACAACCACGAATCAGCAGTACTTC | CASSSTTTNQQYF
TRBJ2-1 | NA | TRBV19 | TRBD2 | TGTGCCAGTAGTGCGGCGGGAGTAGGCTATGAGCAGTTCTTC | CASSAAGVGYEQFF
TRBJ2-7 | NA | TRBV5-6 | TRBD2 | TGTGCCAGCAGCTTAAGCGGGACTTCCTCCTACGAGCAGTACTTC | CASSLSGTSSYEQYF
TRBJ1-1 | NA | TRBV12-5 | NA | TGTGCTAGTGGTTTGTCGGTGAACACTGAAGCTTTCTTT | CASGLSVNTEAFF
TRBJ2-7 | NA | TRBV5-1 | NA | TGCGCCAGTCGCCCAGGGCAGGGTCGGCGCGAGCAGTACTTC | CASRPGQGRREQYF
TRBJ2-1 | NA | TRBV27 | NA | TGTGCCAGCAGACCCTTGAAGGGGCATGAGCAGTTCTTC | CASRPLKGHEQFF
TRBJ2-3 | NA | TRBV19 | TRBD2 | TGTGCCAGTAGTATTAGCGGGAGCCTAGATACGCAGTATTTT | CASSISGSLDTQYF
TRBJ1-1 | NA | TRBV19 | TRBD1 | TGTGCCAGTACCCCGCAGACAGGGAGGCGAAAAGCTTTCTTT | CASTPQTGRRKAFF
TRBJ2-1 | NA | TRBV7-3 | TRBD2 | TGTGCCAGCAGCTTTACTAGCGAGTCTTACAATGAGCAGTTCTTC | CASSFTSESYNEQFF
TRBJ2-7 | NA | TRBV27 | NA | TGTGCCAGCAGTCCCGGGGGACCCTACGAGCAGTACTTC | CASSPGGPYEQYF
TRBJ1-2 | NA | TRBV4-3 | TRBD1 | TGCGCCAGCAGCCGACGGGACAGGGCTTCAAATGGCTACACCTTC | CASSRRDRASNGYTF
TRBJ1-1 | NA | TRBV18 | NA | TGTGCCAGCTCACCACCTGGGACTCCCATGAACACTGAAGCTTTCTTT | CASSPPGTPMNTEAFF
TRBJ2-7 | once | TRBV30 | NA | TGTGCCTACGACCCCCCCGCGCGAGGATACGAGCAGTACTTC | CAYDPPARGYEQYF
TRBJ1-2 | NA | TRBV21-1 | NA | TGTGCCAGCAGCAAAGCAGGGGCGGTCTATGGCTACACCTTC | CASSKAGAVYGYTF
TRBJ2-2 | NA | TRBV5-1 | TRBD1 | TGCGCCAGCAGCTTGGGGATAAACAGGGGAAGAACCGGGGAGCTGTTTTTT | CASSLGINRGRTGELFF
TRBJ2-7 | few | TRBV11-2 | NA | TGTGCCAGCAGCTCCCCGTCCGAGCAGTACTTC | CASSSPSEQYF
TRBJ2-2 | NA | TRBV7-9 | NA | TGTGCCAGCAGTGACAGGTCCCCGAACACCGGGGAGCTGTTTTTT | CASSDRSPNTGELFF
TRBJ2-5 | NA | TRBV7-3 | TRBD1 | TGTGCCAGCAGCCGGGGGGGGGACAGGGGAGAGACCCAGTACTTC | CASSRGGDRGETQYF
TRBJ2-2 | NA | TRBV29-1 | NA | TGCAGCGTTGAAGGGTGGGAGGAGAACACCGGGGAGCTGTTTTTT | CSVEGWEENTGELFF
TRBJ1-2 | NA | TRBV28 | TRBD1 | TGTGCCAGCAGTTCCGAGGGGACAGGGAGAGGCTACACCTTC | CASSSEGTGRGYTF
TRBJ2-5 | NA | TRBV25-1 | NA | TGTGCCAGCAGTGATGATGGGGCTAGGAGAGAGACCCAGTACTTC | CASSDDGARRETQYF
TRBJ1-1 | NA | TRBV23-1 | NA | TGCGCCAGCAGTCAATCTGGTCAGGGGCACACTGAAGCTTTCTTT | CASSQSGQGHTEAFF
TRBJ2-5 | few | TRBV5-1 | NA | TGCGCCAGCAGCCCCCTGGACAGTCAAGAGACCCAGTACTTC | CASSPLDSQETQYF
TRBJ2-1 | NA | TRBV28 | TRBD2 | TGTGCCAGCAGTTTCGGCGGGAGTACCTACAATGAGCAGTTCTTC | CASSFGGSTYNEQFF
TRBJ1-2 | NA | TRBV5-6 | NA | TGTGCCAGCAGCTTAATTCAGAACTATGGCTACACCTTC | CASSLIQNYGYTF
TRBJ2-7 | NA | TRBV28 | TRBD1 | TGTGCCAGCACTCTAGGACAGGGGACCTACGAGCAGTACTTC | CASTLGQGTYEQYF
TRBJ1-1 | NA | TRBV19 | NA | TGTGCCAGTACCCATCGTCGGGGAACTGAAGCTTTCTTT | CASTHRRGTEAFF
TRBJ1-2 | NA | TRBV5-4 | NA | TGTGCCAGCAGCTTGGTGGGGCGGAACTATGGCTACACCTTC | CASSLVGRNYGYTF
TRBJ1-5 | NA | TRBV2 | NA | TGTGCCAGCAGTGCACAGGGATTAAGCAATCAGCCCCAGCATTTT | CASSAQGLSNQPQHF
TRBJ1-4 | NA | TRBV2 | NA | TGTGCCAGCAGTGAAGTTATAAGCGGGAGGGGTAATGAAAAACTGTTTTTT | CASSEVISGRGNEKLFF
TRBJ2-1 | NA | TRBV28 | TRBD2 | TGTGCCAGCAGTTCAACTAGCGGTCGGTTCTTC | CASSSTSGRFF
TRBJ2-7 | few | TRBV2 | NA | TGTGCCAGCAGTTCACAAACCAGTCGGTACTTC | CASSSQTSRYF
TRBJ1-2 | NA | TRBV7-9 | TRBD1 | TGTGCCAGCAGCTTAACAGGGGGCGCAGATGGCTACACCTTC | CASSLTGGADGYTF
TRBJ1-4 | NA | TRBV19 | NA | TGTGCCAGTAGTATAAAGCGTACAACTAATGAAAAACTGTTTTTT | CASSIKRTTNEKLFF
TRBJ1-4 | once | TRBV27 | NA | TGTGCCAGCAGTCCGAGGACAGTTCGGAATGAAAAACTGTTTTTT | CASSPRTVRNEKLFF
TRBJ1-1 | NA | TRBV28 | TRBD1 | TGTGCCAGCAGTTTGGGTGACAGGGTATCCGGTGAAGCTTTCTTT | CASSLGDRVSGEAFF
TRBJ2-7 | NA | TRBV4-1 | TRBD1 | TGCGCCAGCAGCCAAGTTTCCGGGACAGACTACGAGCAGTACTTC | CASSQVSGTDYEQYF
TRBJ2-1 | NA | TRBV27 | NA | TGTGCCAGCAGTGATCCCCATAGGGCGGGCGTAAATGAGCAGTTCTTC | CASSDPHRAGVNEQFF
TRBJ2-1 | NA | TRBV5-1 | NA | TGCGCCAGCAGTAGCGGTCTTTCCTACAATGAGCAGTTCTTC | CASSSGLSYNEQFF
TRBJ2-1 | NA | TRBV21-1 | NA | TGTGCCAGCAGTTCCCGCCCCGGGACAGGGGGACACAATGAGCAGTTCTTC | CASSSRPGTGGHNEQFF
TRBJ2-7 | NA | TRBV7-2 | TRBD2 | TGTGCCAGCAGCTTACCAGACAGCGGGGGGCGATACGAGCAGTACTTC | CASSLPDSGGRYEQYF
TRBJ1-3 | NA | TRBV28 | NA | TGTGCCAGCAGGCGTAGCCACACCATATATTTT | CASRRSHTIYF
TRBJ2-3 | NA | TRBV29-1 | NA | TGCAGCGTTGAAGAGATGGCTAGCGGCACAGATACGCAGTATTTT | CSVEEMASGTDTQYF
TRBJ2-5 | NA | TRBV9 | TRBD2 | TGTGCCAGCAGCGTAGCTACGTCTAGCGGGCAAGAGACCCAGTACTTC | CASSVATSSGQETQYF
TRBJ1-1 | NA | TRBV2 | NA | TGTGCCAGCAGGGAGGGGCTGGTCGCTTTCTTT | CASREGLVAFF
TRBJ1-5 | NA | TRBV19 | NA | TGTGCCAGTAGTAGCCAGGCCAATCAGCCCCAGCATTTT | CASSSQANQPQHF
TRBJ2-7 | NA | TRBV7-2 | TRBD1 | TGTGCCAGCAGCCCCCGGGACAGGGGTACCTACGAGCAGTACTTC | CASSPRDRGTYEQYF
TRBJ2-5 | NA | TRBV27 | TRBD2 | TGTGCCAGCAGTTTCACCCAACGGACTAGCGGAGTCGGAGAGACCCAGTACTTC | CASSFTQRTSGVGETQYF
TRBJ2-3 | NA | TRBV2 | NA | TGTGCCAGCAGTCCCAACACAGATACGCAGTATTTT | CASSPNTDTQYF
TRBJ2-7 | NA | TRBV6-6 | TRBD1 | TGTGCCAGCAGTTACTCGACGACAGGGGCGCCCTACGAGCAGTACTTC | CASSYSTTGAPYEQYF
TRBJ1-1 | NA | TRBV4-2 | NA | TGTGCCAGCAGCCAAGTCGCGCAGAACACTGAAGCTTTCTTT | CASSQVAQNTEAFF
TRBJ2-5 | NA | TRBV6-1 | NA | TGTGCCAGCAGTGGGGGGCAGTCGAGGACCCAGTACTTC | CASSGGQSRTQYF
TRBJ1-1 | once | TRBV2 | TRBD1 | TGTGCCAGCACGAACAGGGGTATTGGGGGAGCTTTCTTT | CASTNRGIGGAFF
TRBJ1-2 | few | TRBV6-6 | TRBD1 | TGTGCCAGCAGGCATTCCATGGACAGGCTCTATGGCTACACCTTC | CASRHSMDRLYGYTF
TRBJ1-1 | NA | TRBV4-1 | NA | TGCGCCAGCAGCCCCCGGGCGGGTAACACTGAAGCTTTCTTT | CASSPRAGNTEAFF
TRBJ1-2 | NA | TRBV9 | TRBD1 | TGTGCCAGCTCAAGGGGGAAGACGGACAGGGCCGGGTTATGGGATGGCTACACCTTC | CASSRGKTDRAGLWDGYTF
TRBJ1-5 | NA | TRBV15 | NA | TGTGCCACTAGCGAGCCGGGGGGTCAGCCCCAGCATTTT | CATSEPGGQPQHF